The 2 T cell receptor beta chains in this list originate from one sample, sequenced in a study of T cells after yellow fever vaccination. In TCRdb, the 5' RACE reads were re-called with MiXCR into one record per CDR3 protein. The data show under 400,000 distinct CDR3 sequences, under 14% seen once. Material: PBMCs, obtained on the day of the first yellow fever vaccination. The receptor source for this set is a man aged 18 to 35 who received the YFV17D yellow fever vaccine.

This clonotype showed up just a few times. V gene TRBV7-2 combines with J gene TRBJ2-3; D not certain. The V gene's germline CDR1 is SGHTA and CDR2 FQGNSA. Deletions cut 3 bases from V and 1 base from J, with 14 bases between. The CDR3 extends over 16 amino acids. This CDR3 reads CASSLVWGRGTDTQYF. CDR3 DNA: TGTGCCAGCAGCTTGGTTTGGGGTCGGGGCACAGATACGCAGTATTTT. Filled out from reference TRBV7-2 and TRBJ2-3, the complete variable domain reads GAGVSQSPSNKVTEKGKDVELRCDPISGHTALYWYRQSLGQGLEFLIYFQGNSAPDKSGLPSDRFSAERTGGSVSTLTIQRTQQEDSAVYLCASSLVWGRGTDTQYFGPGTRLTVL.

The table lists this clonotype with many counts. Here the CDR3 DNA reads TGTGCCAGCAGTTACTCGACTGAAGCTTTCTTT. It codes for CASSYSTEAFF. The chain carries TRBV6-2 or TRBV6-3 and TRBJ1-1; D is unclear. CDR1 MNHEY and CDR2 SVGEGT come from the germline V gene. V was clipped by 0 bases and J by 5 bases, with 1 base between them. This CDR3 region has 11 residues.